This TCR beta chain was recorded in a study of T-cell reconstitution after alpha-beta-depleted transplantation in children. Study-wide points: Newly made T cells mostly supplied T-cell counts and diversity one year after transplant.

The CDR3 runs 15 residues. Germline CDR1 and CDR2: SGHNT and YYREEE (reference sequence). Trimming removed 4 bases at V and 3 bases at J, with 11 bases between. Library preparation (for TCRbeta) was performed with unique molecular identifiers. One entry per CDR3 protein, called by TCRdb with MiXCR from the PCR reads. The data hold about 830,000 distinct CDR3 sequences, with roughly 16% observed a single time. This clonotype was detected only a few times. Its antigen is not identified. Sample: PBMCs, mostly from graft donor cells, taken 360 days after TCRalphabeta/CD19-depleted stem cell transplant. This chain joins TRBV5-4 and TRBJ2-6, with D perhaps assigned TRBD1 or TRBD2 (6 bases each). The receptor's source is a male patient between 5 and 17 years old who had a stem cell transplant for acute lymphoblastic leukemia, so the T cells may come from the graft donor. This chain's CDR3 is CASSIGGFGANVLTF. In nucleotides, the CDR3 is TGTGCCAGCAGCATCGGGGGCTTTGGGGCCAACGTCCTGACTTTC.